The present entry profiles one T cell receptor beta chain with its context. The antigen remains unidentified. TCRdb's table, derived via immunoSEQ multiplex PCR, lists solely in-frame clones and lacks some. The table has over 30,000 clones, 75% to 95% seen once. Looked up from germline, CDR1 is GTSNPN and CDR2 is SVGIG (reference sequence). J gave up 2 bases and V 2 bases, and 3 bases lay outside the gene matches. The CDR3 loop spans 14 amino acids. No patient escaped relapse after autologous stem cell transplantation, and brentuximab vedotin exposure varied. From thawed PBMCs, CD4+ T cells were purified using magnetic negative selection. This specimen belongs to a study of PD-1 blockade in classical Hodgkin lymphoma. Points from the study as a whole: Relapsed/refractory patients reportedly had lower baseline diversity than newly diagnosed patients. Whatever underlies the repertoire differences (possibly disease activity or prior therapy) remains undefined. Patients starting nivolumab less than 1 year after ASCT had lower diversity and were excluded from later analyses.

The chain couples TRBV30 to TRBJ1-2, with 9 bases aligning to TRBD1. Sequenced material: CD4+ T cells from blood, taken at baseline. This clonotype was sampled from a human donor with classical Hodgkin lymphoma. The CDR3 spells CAWSSGQGNYGYTF. The CDR3 DNA sequence: TGTGCCTGGAGTTCCGGACAGGGGAACTATGGCTACACCTTC.